This TCR beta chain was profiled in a study of T cell responses to AZD1222 COVID-19 vaccine. Study as a whole: Timing groups of about 4 and about 12 weeks for second doses were pooled. Broader study findings: Females made up more of the donors, who were largely white British, and clonal diversity may have come out too low. Spike-specific TCR breadth and depth rose after two AZD1222 doses.

Trimming removed 4 bases from V and 2 bases from J; junction bases left unmatched: 7. The germline V gene has CDR1 SGHDN and CDR2 FVKESK. The CDR3 loop spans 16 amino acids. Worth noting for this clone: The antigen is unknown.

Sequenced by immunoSEQ multiplex PCR; TCRdb stores in-frame clones only, minus some. The table records 95,000 to 110,000 clones, around 89% of them present only once. The chain recombines TRBV14 with TRBJ2-3; 9 nucleotides match TRBD2. Sequences were derived from peripheral blood, sampled on day 0 of AZD1222 vaccination. This TCR derives from an adult in good health. The CDR3 nucleotides read TGTGCCAGCAGCCCCCTTAGCGGGGGTGACACAGATACGCAGTATTTT. Translation gives CASSPLSGGDTDTQYF.